The clone carrying this T cell receptor beta chain was picked up a small number of times. The sample originates from a study of T cells in Graves' hyperthyroidism and ophthalmopathy. Orbital computed tomography, thyroid ultrasound, serum thyroxine and TRAb, and clinical symptoms together informed the diagnoses. The germline V gene has CDR1 ENHRY and CDR2 SYGVKD. The junction had 3 bases not matched to a gene; V was cut back by 3 bases and J by 4 bases. This CDR3 comprises 15 residues. Amplification of TCR beta CDR3 regions used RNA as the template. HTBI primers drove first-round RT-PCR of the TCR CDR3. MiXCR, applied by TCRdb to the multiplex PCR reads, yields one record per CDR3 protein. The table lists hundreds of thousands of distinct CDR3 sequences, more than 30% of them singletons.

The receptor comes from a man between 18 and 29 years old with Graves' hyperthyroidism. Sequencing was done on a sample of blood. The rearrangement links TRBV10-3 to TRBJ1-5, with 10 nucleotides matching TRBD1. This CDR3 reads CAISDPGQGNQPQHF. The CDR3 DNA follows: TGTGCCATCAGTGATCCGGGACAGGGGAATCAGCCCCAGCATTTT.